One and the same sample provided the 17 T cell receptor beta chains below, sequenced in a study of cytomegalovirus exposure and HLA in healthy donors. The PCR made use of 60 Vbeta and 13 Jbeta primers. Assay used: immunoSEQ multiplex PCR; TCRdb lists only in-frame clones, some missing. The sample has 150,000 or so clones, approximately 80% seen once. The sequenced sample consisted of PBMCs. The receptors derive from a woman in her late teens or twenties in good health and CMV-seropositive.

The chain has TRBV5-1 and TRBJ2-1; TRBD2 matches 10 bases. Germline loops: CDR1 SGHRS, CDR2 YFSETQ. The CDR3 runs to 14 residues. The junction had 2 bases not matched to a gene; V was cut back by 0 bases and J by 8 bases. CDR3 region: CASSLATSGDEQFF. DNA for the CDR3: TGCGCCAGCAGCTTGGCTACTAGCGGGGATGAGCAGTTCTTC.

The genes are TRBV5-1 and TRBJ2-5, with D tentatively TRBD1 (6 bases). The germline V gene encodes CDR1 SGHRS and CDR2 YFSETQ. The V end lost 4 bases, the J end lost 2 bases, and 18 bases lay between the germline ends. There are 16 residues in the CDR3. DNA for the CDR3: TGCGCCAGCAGCCCCCATAGGGGGATAGCGCAAGAGACCCAGTACTTC. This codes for CASSPHRGIAQETQYF.

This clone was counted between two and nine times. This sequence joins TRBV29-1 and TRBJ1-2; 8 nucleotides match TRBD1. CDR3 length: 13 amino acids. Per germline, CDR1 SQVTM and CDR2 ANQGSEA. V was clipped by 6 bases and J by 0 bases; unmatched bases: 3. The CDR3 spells CSVPGQANYGYTF. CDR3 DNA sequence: TGCAGCGTGCCGGGACAGGCTAACTATGGCTACACCTTC.

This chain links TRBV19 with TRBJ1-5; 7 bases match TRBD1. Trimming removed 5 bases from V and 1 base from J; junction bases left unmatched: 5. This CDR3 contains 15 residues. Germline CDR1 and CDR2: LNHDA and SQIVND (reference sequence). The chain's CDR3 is CASSLTGRSNQPQHF. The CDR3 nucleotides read TGTGCCAGTAGTCTGACAGGGCGAAGCAATCAGCCCCAGCATTTT.

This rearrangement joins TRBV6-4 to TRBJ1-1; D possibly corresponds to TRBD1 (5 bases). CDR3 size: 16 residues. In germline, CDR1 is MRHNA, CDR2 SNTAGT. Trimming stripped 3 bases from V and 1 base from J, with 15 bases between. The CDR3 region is CASSENRLSGNTEAFF. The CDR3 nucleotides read TGTGCCAGCAGTGAAAACAGGCTTAGTGGGAACACTGAAGCTTTCTTT.

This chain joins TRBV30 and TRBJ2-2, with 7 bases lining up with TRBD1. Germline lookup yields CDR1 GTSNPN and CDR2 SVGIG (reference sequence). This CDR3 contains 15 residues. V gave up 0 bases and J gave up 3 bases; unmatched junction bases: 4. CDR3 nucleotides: TGTGCCTGGAGTGTTGCGGACAGGTACACCGGGGAGCTGTTTTTT. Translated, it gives CAWSVADRYTGELFF. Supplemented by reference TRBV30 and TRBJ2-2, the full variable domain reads SQTIHQWPATLVQPVGSPLSLECTVEGTSNPNLYWYRQAAGRGLQLLFYSVGIGQISSEVPQNLSASRPQDRQFILSSKKLLLSDSGFYLCAWSVADRYTGELFFGEGSRLTVL.

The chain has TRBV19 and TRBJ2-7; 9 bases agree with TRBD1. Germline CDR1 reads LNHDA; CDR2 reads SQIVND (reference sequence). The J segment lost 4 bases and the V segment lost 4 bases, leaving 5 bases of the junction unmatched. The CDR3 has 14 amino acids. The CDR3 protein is CASSTGQGRYEQYF. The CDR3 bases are TGTGCCAGTAGTACCGGACAGGGGAGGTACGAGCAGTACTTC.

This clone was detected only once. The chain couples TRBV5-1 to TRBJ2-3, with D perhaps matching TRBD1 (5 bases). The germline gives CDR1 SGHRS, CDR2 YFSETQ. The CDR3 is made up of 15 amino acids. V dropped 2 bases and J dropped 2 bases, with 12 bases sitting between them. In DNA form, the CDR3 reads TGCGCCAGCAGCTTCGGGTCAGGGAACACAGATACGCAGTATTTT. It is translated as CASSFGSGNTDTQYF.

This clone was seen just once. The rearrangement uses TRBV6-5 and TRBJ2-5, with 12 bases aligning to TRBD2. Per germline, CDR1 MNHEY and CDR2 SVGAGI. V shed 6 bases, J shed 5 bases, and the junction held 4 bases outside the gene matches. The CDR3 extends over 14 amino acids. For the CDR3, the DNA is TGTGCCAGCAGGCTAGCGGGGGGGCGGGAGACCCAGTACTTC. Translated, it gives CASRLAGGRETQYF.

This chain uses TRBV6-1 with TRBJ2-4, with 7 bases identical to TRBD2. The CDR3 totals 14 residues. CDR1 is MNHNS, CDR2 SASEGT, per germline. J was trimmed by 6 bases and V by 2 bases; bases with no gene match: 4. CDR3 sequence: CASSEYGGTNIQYF. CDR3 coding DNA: TGTGCCAGCAGTGAATACGGGGGGACAAACATTCAGTACTTC.

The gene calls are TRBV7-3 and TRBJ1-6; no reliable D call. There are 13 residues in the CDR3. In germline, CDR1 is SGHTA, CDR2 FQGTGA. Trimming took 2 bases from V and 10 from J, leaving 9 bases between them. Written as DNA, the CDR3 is TGTGCCAGCAGCTTATCGGGGAGCTCACCCCTCCACTTT. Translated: CASSLSGSSPLHF.

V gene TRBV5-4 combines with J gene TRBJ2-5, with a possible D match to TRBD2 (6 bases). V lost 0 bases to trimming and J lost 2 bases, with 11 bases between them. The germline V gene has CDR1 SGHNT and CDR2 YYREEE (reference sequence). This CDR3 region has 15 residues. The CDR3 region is CASSLEASAQETQYF. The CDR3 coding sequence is TGTGCCAGCAGCTTGGAGGCTAGCGCACAAGAGACCCAGTACTTC.

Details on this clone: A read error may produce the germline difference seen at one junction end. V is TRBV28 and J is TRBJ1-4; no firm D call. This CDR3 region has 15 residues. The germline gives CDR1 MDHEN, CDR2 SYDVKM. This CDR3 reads CASSSDTFVNEKRFF. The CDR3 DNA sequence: TGTGCCAGCAGCTCTGACACGTTCGTTAATGAAAAACGGTTTTTT.

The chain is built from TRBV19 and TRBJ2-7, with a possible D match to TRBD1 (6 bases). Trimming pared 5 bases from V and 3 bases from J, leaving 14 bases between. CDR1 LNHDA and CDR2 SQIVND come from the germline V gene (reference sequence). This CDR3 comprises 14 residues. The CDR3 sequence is CASSPDRQDYEQYF. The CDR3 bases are TGTGCCAGTAGTCCGGACAGACAAGACTACGAGCAGTACTTC.

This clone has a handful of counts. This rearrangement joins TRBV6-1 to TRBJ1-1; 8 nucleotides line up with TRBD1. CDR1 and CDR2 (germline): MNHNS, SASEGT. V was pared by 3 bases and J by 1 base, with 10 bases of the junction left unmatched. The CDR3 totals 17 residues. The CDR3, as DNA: TGTGCCAGCAGTGAGGCTCGGACAGGGCCGGGGAACACTGAAGCTTTCTTT. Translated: CASSEARTGPGNTEAFF.

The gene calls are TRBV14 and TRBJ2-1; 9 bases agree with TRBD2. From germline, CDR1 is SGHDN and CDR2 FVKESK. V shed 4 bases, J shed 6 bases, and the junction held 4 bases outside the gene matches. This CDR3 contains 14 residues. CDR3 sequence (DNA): TGTGCCAGCAGCCTCAGAGCGGGGGGCAATGAGCAGTTCTTC. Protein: CASSLRAGGNEQFF.

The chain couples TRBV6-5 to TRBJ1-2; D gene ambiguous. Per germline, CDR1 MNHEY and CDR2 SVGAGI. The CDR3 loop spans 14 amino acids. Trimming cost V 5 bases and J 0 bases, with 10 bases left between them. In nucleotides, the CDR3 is TGTGCCAGCAGTGAAACTACTGCTAACTATGGCTACACCTTC. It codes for CASSETTANYGYTF.